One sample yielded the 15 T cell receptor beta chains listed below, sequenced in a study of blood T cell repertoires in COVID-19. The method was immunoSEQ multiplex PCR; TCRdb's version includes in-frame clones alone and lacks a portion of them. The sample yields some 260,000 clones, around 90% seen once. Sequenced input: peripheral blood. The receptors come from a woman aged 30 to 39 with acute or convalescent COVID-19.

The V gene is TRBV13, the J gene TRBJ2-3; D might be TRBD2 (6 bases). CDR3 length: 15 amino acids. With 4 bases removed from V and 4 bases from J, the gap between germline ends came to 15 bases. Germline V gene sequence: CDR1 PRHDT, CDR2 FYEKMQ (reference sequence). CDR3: CASSWVGGGADTQYF. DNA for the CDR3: TGTGCCAGCAGCTGGGTGGGGGGTGGTGCAGATACGCAGTATTTT.

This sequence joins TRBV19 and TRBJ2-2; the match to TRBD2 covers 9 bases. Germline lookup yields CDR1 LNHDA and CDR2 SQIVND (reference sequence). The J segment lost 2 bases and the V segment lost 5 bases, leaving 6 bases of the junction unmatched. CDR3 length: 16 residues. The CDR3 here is CASSLPAGGNTGELFF. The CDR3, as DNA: TGTGCCAGTAGTCTACCAGCGGGAGGTAACACCGGGGAGCTGTTTTTT.

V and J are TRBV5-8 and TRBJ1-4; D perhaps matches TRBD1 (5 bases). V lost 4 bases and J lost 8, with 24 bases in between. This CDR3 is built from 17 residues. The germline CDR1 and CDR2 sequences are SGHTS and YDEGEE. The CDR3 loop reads CASSGNHGLTEDEKLFF. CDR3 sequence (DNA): TGTGCCAGCAGCGGAAACCATGGCCTGACAGAGGACGAAAAACTGTTTTTT.

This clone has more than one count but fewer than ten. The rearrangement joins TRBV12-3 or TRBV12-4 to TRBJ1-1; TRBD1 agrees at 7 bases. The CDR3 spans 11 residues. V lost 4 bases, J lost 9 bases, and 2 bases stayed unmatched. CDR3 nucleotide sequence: TGTGCCAGCAGTTCACAGGGGAAAGCTTTCTTT. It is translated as CASSSQGKAFF.

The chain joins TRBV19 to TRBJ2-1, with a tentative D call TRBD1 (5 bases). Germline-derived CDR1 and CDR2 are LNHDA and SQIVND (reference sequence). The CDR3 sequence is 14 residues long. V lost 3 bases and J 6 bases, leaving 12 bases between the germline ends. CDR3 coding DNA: TGTGCCAGTAGTATGGGCAGGGCAGGCAATGAGCAGTTCTTC. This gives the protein CASSMGRAGNEQFF.

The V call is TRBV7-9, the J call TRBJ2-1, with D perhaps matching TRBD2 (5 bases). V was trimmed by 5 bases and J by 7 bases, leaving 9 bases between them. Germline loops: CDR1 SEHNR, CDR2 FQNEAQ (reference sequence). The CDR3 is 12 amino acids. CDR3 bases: TGTGCCAGCAGCCGCTCGGGGAATGAGCAGTTCTTC. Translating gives CASSRSGNEQFF.

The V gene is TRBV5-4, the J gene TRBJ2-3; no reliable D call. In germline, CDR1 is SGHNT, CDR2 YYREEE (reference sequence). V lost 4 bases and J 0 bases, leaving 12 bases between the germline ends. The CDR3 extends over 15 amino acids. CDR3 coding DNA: TGTGCCAGCAGCCCTAGTCGCGCTAGCACAGATACGCAGTATTTT. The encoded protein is CASSPSRASTDTQYF.

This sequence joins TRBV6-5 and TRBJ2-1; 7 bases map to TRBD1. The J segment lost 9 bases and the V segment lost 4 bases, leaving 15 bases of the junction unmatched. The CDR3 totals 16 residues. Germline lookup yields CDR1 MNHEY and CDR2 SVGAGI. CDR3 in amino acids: CASSSPTGKVYSEQFF. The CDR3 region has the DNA TGTGCCAGCAGTTCTCCGACAGGGAAGGTTTATAGTGAGCAGTTCTTC.

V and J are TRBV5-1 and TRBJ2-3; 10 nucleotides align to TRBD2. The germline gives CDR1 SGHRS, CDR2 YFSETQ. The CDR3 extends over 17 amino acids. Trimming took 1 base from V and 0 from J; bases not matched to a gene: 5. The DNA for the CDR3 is TGCGCCAGCAGCTTGAATCTAGCGGGAGTGAGCACAGATACGCAGTATTTT. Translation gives CASSLNLAGVSTDTQYF.

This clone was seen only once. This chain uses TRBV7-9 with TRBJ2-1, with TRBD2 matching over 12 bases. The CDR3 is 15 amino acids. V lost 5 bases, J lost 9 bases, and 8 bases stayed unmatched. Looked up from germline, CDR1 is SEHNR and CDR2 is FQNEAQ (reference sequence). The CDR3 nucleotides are TGTGCCAGCAGCCAGCGACTAGCGGGAGATGTTGAGCAGTTCTTC. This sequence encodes CASSQRLAGDVEQFF.

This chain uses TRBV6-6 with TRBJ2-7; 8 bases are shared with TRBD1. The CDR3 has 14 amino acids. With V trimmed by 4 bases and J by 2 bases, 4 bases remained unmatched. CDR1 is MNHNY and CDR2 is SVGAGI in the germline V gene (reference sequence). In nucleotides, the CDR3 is TGTGCCAGCAGTTTGACAGGGGTACCCTACGAGCAGTACTTC. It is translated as CASSLTGVPYEQYF.

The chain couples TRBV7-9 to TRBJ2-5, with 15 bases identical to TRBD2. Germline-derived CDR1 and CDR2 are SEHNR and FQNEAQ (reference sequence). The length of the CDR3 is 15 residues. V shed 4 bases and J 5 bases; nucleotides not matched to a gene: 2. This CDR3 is CASSWGLAGGETQYF. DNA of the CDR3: TGTGCCAGCAGCTGGGGACTAGCGGGAGGCGAGACCCAGTACTTC.

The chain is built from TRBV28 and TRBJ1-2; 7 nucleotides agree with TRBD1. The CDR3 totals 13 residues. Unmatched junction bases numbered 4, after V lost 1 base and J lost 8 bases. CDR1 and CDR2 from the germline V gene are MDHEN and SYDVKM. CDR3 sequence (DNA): TGTGCCAGCAGTTTATTACAGGGGCAAGGCTACACCTTC. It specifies CASSLLQGQGYTF.

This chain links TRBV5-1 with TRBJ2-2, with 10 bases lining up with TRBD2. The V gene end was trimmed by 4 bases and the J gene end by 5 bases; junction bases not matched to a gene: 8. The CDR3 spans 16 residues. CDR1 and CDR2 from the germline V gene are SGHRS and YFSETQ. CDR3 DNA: TGCGCCAGCAGCGCGACCCCGGGACTAGCGACCGGGGAGCTGTTTTTT. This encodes CASSATPGLATGELFF.

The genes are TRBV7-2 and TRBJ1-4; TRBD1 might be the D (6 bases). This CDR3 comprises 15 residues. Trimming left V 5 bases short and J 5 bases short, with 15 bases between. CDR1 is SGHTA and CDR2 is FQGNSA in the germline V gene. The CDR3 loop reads CASSHQGSSNEKLFF. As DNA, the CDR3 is TGTGCCAGCAGCCATCAGGGGTCTTCGAATGAAAAACTGTTTTTT.